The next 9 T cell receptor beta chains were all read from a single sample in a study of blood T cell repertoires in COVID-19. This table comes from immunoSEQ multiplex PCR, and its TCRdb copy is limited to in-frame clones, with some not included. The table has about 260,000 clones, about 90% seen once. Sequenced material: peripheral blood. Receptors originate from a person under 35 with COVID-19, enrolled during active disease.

The CDR3 loop reads CASSSLGEGRIDEKLFF. CDR3 nucleotide sequence: TGTGCCAGCAGCTCCCTCGGAGAGGGGAGGATAGATGAAAAACTGTTTTTT. This sequence joins TRBV11-2 and TRBJ1-4, with D possibly matching TRBD1 (5 bases). CDR3 length: 17 residues. The germline gives CDR1 SGHAT, CDR2 FQNNGV. V lost 4 bases and J lost 6, with 21 bases in between.

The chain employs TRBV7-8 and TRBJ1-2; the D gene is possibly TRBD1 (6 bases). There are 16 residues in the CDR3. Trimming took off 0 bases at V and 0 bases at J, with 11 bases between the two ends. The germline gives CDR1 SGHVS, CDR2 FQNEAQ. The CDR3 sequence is CASSLAYRVTNYGYTF. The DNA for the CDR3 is TGTGCCAGCAGCTTAGCTTACAGGGTTACTAACTATGGCTACACCTTC.

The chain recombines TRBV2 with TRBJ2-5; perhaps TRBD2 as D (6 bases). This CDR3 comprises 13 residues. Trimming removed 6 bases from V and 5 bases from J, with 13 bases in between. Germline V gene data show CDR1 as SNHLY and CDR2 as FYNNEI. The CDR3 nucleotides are TGTGCCAGCAGGGAGGGAGCGTCGGAGACCCAGTACTTC. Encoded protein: CASREGASETQYF.

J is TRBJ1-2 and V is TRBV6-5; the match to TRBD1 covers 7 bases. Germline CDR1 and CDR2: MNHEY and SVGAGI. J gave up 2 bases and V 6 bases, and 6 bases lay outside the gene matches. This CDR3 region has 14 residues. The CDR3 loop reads CASRGTVLNYGYTF. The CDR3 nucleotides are TGTGCCAGCAGGGGGACAGTGCTCAACTATGGCTACACCTTC.

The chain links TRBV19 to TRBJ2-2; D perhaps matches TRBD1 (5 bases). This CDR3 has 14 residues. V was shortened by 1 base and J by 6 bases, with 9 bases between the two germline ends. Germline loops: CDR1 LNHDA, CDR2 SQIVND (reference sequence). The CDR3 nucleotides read TGTGCCAGTAGTATAGGACAGTCCCCCGGGGAGCTGTTTTTT. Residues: CASSIGQSPGELFF.

This CDR3 is CASSQERGQGAYEQYF. The CDR3 bases are TGCGCCAGCAGCCAAGAAAGAGGACAGGGGGCCTACGAGCAGTACTTC. The V gene is TRBV4-1, the J gene TRBJ2-7, with 10 bases identical to TRBD1. The length of the CDR3 is 16 residues. With 0 bases clipped from V and 2 bases from J, the junction kept 4 bases outside the gene matches. Per the germline V gene, CDR1 is MGHRA and CDR2 is YSYEKL.

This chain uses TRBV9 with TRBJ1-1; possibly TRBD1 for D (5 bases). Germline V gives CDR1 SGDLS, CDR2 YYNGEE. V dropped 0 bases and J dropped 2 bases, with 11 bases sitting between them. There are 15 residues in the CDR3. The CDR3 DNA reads TGTGCCAGCAGCGTAGGCCAGGGACTTAACACTGAAGCTTTCTTT. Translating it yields CASSVGQGLNTEAFF.

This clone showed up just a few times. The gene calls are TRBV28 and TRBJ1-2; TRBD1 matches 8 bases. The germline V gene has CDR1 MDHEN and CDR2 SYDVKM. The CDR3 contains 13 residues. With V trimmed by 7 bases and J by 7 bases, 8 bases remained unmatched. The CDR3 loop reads CASTVTQGGGYTF. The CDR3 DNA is TGTGCCAGCACCGTAACACAGGGGGGTGGCTACACCTTC.

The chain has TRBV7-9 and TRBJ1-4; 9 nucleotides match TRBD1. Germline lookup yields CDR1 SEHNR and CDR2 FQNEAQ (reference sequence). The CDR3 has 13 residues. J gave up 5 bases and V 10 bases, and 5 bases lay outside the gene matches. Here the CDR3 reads CATRDRENEKLFF. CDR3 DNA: TGTGCCACCCGGGACAGGGAAAATGAAAAACTGTTTTTT.